The 10 T cell receptor beta chains listed next were all sequenced from one sample in a study of cytomegalovirus exposure and HLA in healthy donors. Researchers ran the PCR with 60 Vbeta and 13 Jbeta primers. Sequenced by immunoSEQ multiplex PCR; TCRdb stores in-frame clones only, minus some. The profile covers around 120,000 clones, with 55% to 65% appearing a single time and 3% to 4% taken by the ten largest. The sequenced sample consisted of PBMCs. The receptors here all came from a man aged 25-45 years in good health and CMV-seropositive.

The chain couples TRBV2 to TRBJ1-5; 8 positions match TRBD1. V shed 6 bases, J shed 7 bases, and the junction held 11 bases outside the gene matches. The CDR3 has 15 amino acids. CDR1 and CDR2 from the germline V gene are SNHLY and FYNNEI. As DNA, the CDR3 is TGTGCCAGCAGGGACAGGGAGGCTTCGGGACAGCCCCAGCATTTT. It encodes CASRDREASGQPQHF. Combining the CDR3 with reference TRBV2 and TRBJ1-5 gives the whole variable domain EPEVTQTPSHQVTQMGQEVILRCVPISNHLYFYWYRQILGQKVEFLVSFYNNEISEKSEIFDDQFSVERPDGSNFTLKIRSTKLEDSAMYFCASRDREASGQPQHFGDGTRLSIL.

This clone appeared a few times. V gene TRBV5-1 combines with J gene TRBJ2-1; D is possibly TRBD1 (6 bases). Germline CDR1 is SGHRS and CDR2 is YFSETQ. Between the trimmed V and J ends, which lost 5 bases and 10 bases, there was a span of 16 bases. The CDR3 has 13 amino acids. This chain's CDR3 is CASSQGTPLEQFF. In nucleotides, the CDR3 is TGCGCCAGCAGTCAGGGGACCCCGTTAGAGCAGTTCTTC.

This clone was seen more than once but under ten times. The gene calls are TRBV6-6 and TRBJ1-1, with D tentatively TRBD1 (5 bases). This CDR3 contains 13 residues. CDR1 and CDR2 from the germline V gene are MNHNY and SVGAGI (reference sequence). The V and J ends lost 0 bases and 11 bases respectively, with 13 bases between them. In DNA, the CDR3 is TGTGCCAGCAGTTACTCTAGCCCGGGGGTGGCTTTCTTT. This codes for CASSYSSPGVAFF.

This clone was found a few times. The rearrangement uses TRBV5-6 and TRBJ1-2; 11 positions match TRBD1. Germline V gene data show CDR1 as SGHDT and CDR2 as YYEEEE. Trimming took 2 bases from V and 9 from J; bases not matched to a gene: 3. CDR3 length: 13 residues. This CDR3 reads CASSFGQGARYTF. In DNA form, the CDR3 reads TGTGCCAGCAGCTTTGGACAGGGGGCTCGCTACACCTTC.

The chain is built from TRBV28 and TRBJ1-2, with 7 bases lining up with TRBD1. After removal of 6 bases from V and 4 bases from J, the junction contained 5 bases not matched to a gene. Looked up from germline, CDR1 is MDHEN and CDR2 is SYDVKM. The CDR3 is 13 residues long. CDR3 residues: CASRDTGVYGYTF. CDR3 DNA sequence: TGTGCCAGCAGGGATACAGGGGTCTATGGCTACACCTTC.

For the CDR3, the DNA is TGTGCCAGCAGCTCGGAGACAGGAGGTGGGAGCACTGAAGCTTTCTTT. This gives the protein CASSSETGGGSTEAFF. This chain connects TRBV7-9 to TRBJ1-1, with TRBD1 as a possible D gene (6 bases). The CDR3 is made up of 16 amino acids. V shed 4 bases and J shed 4 bases, with 19 bases lying between them. Germline V gives CDR1 SEHNR, CDR2 FQNEAQ (reference sequence).

The chain recombines TRBV6-5 with TRBJ1-4, with TRBD1 matching over 7 bases. CDR1 and CDR2 from the germline V gene are MNHEY and SVGAGI. The CDR3 totals 15 residues. V trimming: 4 bases; J trimming: 8 bases; junction bases outside the gene matches: 10. CDR3 in DNA: TGTGCCAGCAGTTTCTTACAGGGGCTTGGCGAAAAACTGTTTTTT. It specifies CASSFLQGLGEKLFF.

This chain links TRBV9 with TRBJ1-3, with D perhaps TRBD1 (5 bases). The V gene's germline CDR1 is SGDLS and CDR2 YYNGEE. Trimming stripped 0 bases from V and 0 bases from J, with 7 bases between. The CDR3 is made up of 15 amino acids. For the CDR3, the DNA is TGTGCCAGCAGCGTAGCAGGGATCTCTGGAAACACCATATATTTT. This sequence encodes CASSVAGISGNTIYF.

The gene calls are TRBV18 and TRBJ1-3; 7 bases line up with TRBD1. V lost 2 bases to trimming and J lost 2 bases; unmatched junction nucleotides: 3. CDR3 length equals 15 residues. Germline assignment: CDR1 KGHSH and CDR2 LQKENI. CDR3 protein: CASSPSQGAGNTIYF. The CDR3 DNA reads TGTGCCAGCTCACCATCCCAGGGGGCTGGAAACACCATATATTTT. Filled out from reference TRBV18 and TRBJ1-3, the complete variable domain reads NAGVMQNPRHLVRRRGQEARLRCSPMKGHSHVYWYRQLPEEGLKFMVYLQKENIIDESGMPKERFSAEFPKEGPSILRIQQVVRGDSAAYFCASSPSQGAGNTIYFGEGSWLTVV.

This clone has only a few counts. The rearrangement uses TRBV7-8 and TRBJ1-1; possible D gene TRBD1, 5 bases. The V and J ends lost 3 bases and 1 base respectively, with 15 bases between them. The CDR3 is made up of 16 amino acids. The germline V gene encodes CDR1 SGHVS and CDR2 FQNEAQ. CDR3 protein: CASSFFFSGGNTEAFF. CDR3 DNA: TGTGCCAGCAGCTTTTTTTTCAGCGGGGGGAACACTGAAGCTTTCTTT.